These T cell receptor beta chains were read from a single sample in a study of regulatory T cells in long-lasting Graves disease. From the multiplex PCR reads, TCRdb called clonotypes with MiXCR, one entry per CDR3 protein. The sample includes approximately 470,000 distinct CDR3 sequences, under 20% of them seen just once. This sample also appeared in a second study, on T cells in Graves' hyperthyroidism and ophthalmopathy.

The sample in question was peripheral blood mononuclear cells (PBMCs), obtained at new diagnosis, from a patient treated with antithyroid drugs. The receptors were sampled from a man aged 40-50 years with Graves disease. The CDR3 runs from the conserved cysteine through the conserved F or W. D genes are given only for firm matches. A clone size is listed for some rows: how often the clone was seen (once, few, many), or a class if it is expanded.

>TRBJ2-7|TRBV7-6|.|.
CASSSGGGGQYF
TGTGCCAGCAGCTCGGGTGGGGGCGGGCAGTACTTC
>TRBJ1-1|TRBV7-3|.|.
CASRRHMNTEAFF
TGTGCCAGCAGACGACACATGAACACTGAAGCTTTCTTT
>TRBJ2-2|TRBV28|.|many
CASSLRGYTGELFF
TGTGCCAGCAGTTTACGCGGATACACCGGGGAGCTGTTTTTT
>TRBJ2-1|TRBV6-5|.|.
CASSYSKPANEQSF
TGTGCCAGCAGTTACTCGAAACCCGCCAATGAGCAGTCCTTC
>TRBJ1-4|TRBV5-1|.|many
CASSPEGVWSSTNEKLFF
TGCGCCAGCAGCCCGGAGGGGGTCTGGTCGTCAACTAATGAAAAACTGTTTTTT
>TRBJ1-2|TRBV18|TRBD1|many
CASSPNRGDYTF
TGTGCCAGCTCGCCCAACAGGGGTGACTACACCTTC
>TRBJ2-4|TRBV30|.|many
CAYRKGRSHGAKNIQYF
TGTGCCTACCGAAAGGGCAGGTCCCACGGGGCCAAAAACATTCAGTACTTC
>TRBJ2-1|TRBV20-1|TRBD2|many
CSALRPLAGAPYNEQFF
TGCAGTGCCCTCCGGCCACTAGCGGGAGCTCCCTACAATGAGCAGTTCTTC
>TRBJ2-1|TRBV18|.|many
CASSPNPSNEQFF
TGTGCCAGCTCACCCAACCCTAGCAATGAGCAGTTCTTC
>TRBJ2-1|TRBV12-3/TRBV12-4|TRBD2|.
CASSLVLAGLVPPFF
TGTGCCAGCAGTTTAGTATTAGCGGGGCTCGTCCCTCCGTTCTTC
>TRBJ2-1|TRBV2|TRBD2|many
CASSERASGRAVNEQFF
TGTGCCAGCAGTGAAAGGGCTAGCGGGAGGGCTGTGAATGAGCAGTTCTTC
>TRBJ2-7|TRBV2|.|many
CASSTTGTHRREQYF
TGTGCCAGCAGTACAACCGGGACTCATAGAAGGGAGCAGTACTTC
>TRBJ2-5|TRBV11-2|TRBD2|many
CASSLGSLTSGRYGGETQYF
TGTGCCAGCAGCTTAGGGTCCTTGACTAGCGGGAGGTACGGGGGAGAGACCCAGTACTTC
>TRBJ1-4|TRBV29-1|.|few
CSVVDNEKLFF
TGCAGCGTGGTTGATAATGAAAAACTGTTTTTT
>TRBJ2-1|TRBV7-3|TRBD2|many
CASSSTSGNREQFF
TGTGCCAGCAGCTCGACTAGCGGGAATAGGGAGCAGTTCTTC
>TRBJ2-7|TRBV2|.|many
CASNQWSYEQYF
TGTGCCAGCAACCAGTGGTCGTACGAGCAGTACTTC
>TRBJ1-3|TRBV25-1|.|.
CASSAGVSNRAGNTIYF
TGTGCCAGCAGTGCCGGGGTCAGCAACAGGGCCGGAAACACCATATATTTT
>TRBJ1-6|TRBV20-1|TRBD1|.
CSARPGQDNSPLHF
TGCAGTGCTAGGCCGGGACAGGACAATTCACCCCTCCACTTT
>TRBJ2-1|TRBV20-1|.|few
CSADSTGNEQFF
TGCAGTGCTGACTCCACGGGAAATGAGCAGTTCTTC
>TRBJ2-4|TRBV5-1|.|.
CASSLDSYTKNIQYF
TGCGCCAGCAGTTTAGACAGCTATACCAAAAACATTCAGTACTTC
>TRBJ1-1|TRBV16|.|many
CASSQYTMNTEAFF
TGTGCCAGCAGCCAATACACTATGAACACTGAAGCTTTCTTT
>TRBJ2-7|TRBV27|.|few
CASFSGYEQYF
TGTGCCAGCTTTTCGGGCTACGAGCAGTACTTC
>TRBJ2-4|TRBV28|.|many
CASSLFPPGSNIQYF
TGTGCCAGCAGTTTATTTCCCCCAGGCTCAAACATTCAGTACTTC
>TRBJ1-2|TRBV30|.|.
CAWSEVGGGYGYTF
TGTGCCTGGAGTGAAGTAGGGGGAGGGTATGGCTACACCTTC
>TRBJ1-1|TRBV5-1|.|many
CASSLDTNTEAFF
TGCGCCAGCAGCTTGGATACGAACACTGAAGCTTTCTTT
>TRBJ2-3|TRBV24-1|.|many
CATSDPQGRDTQYF
TGTGCCACCAGTGATCCACAGGGTAGAGATACGCAGTATTTT
>TRBJ2-3|TRBV29-1|TRBD2|many
CSGRGLAEGTDTQYF
TGCAGCGGCCGAGGACTAGCGGAGGGCACAGATACGCAGTATTTT
>TRBJ1-2|TRBV3-1|TRBD1|many
CASSQGGRDSGYTF
TGTGCCAGCAGCCAAGGGGGCAGGGACAGCGGCTACACCTTC
>TRBJ2-5|TRBV28|.|many
CASSFPGSYQETQYF
TGTGCCAGCAGTTTCCCCGGTTCGTACCAAGAGACCCAGTACTTC
>TRBJ1-6|TRBV5-1|TRBD1|many
CASSSGTGIKPPLHF
TGCGCCAGCAGCTCCGGGACAGGGATCAAGCCACCCCTCCACTTT
>TRBJ2-3|TRBV9|.|.
CASTPWEAGTDTQYF
TGTGCCAGCACCCCGTGGGAGGCGGGCACAGATACGCAGTATTTT
>TRBJ2-3|TRBV20-1|TRBD2|.
CSFSAGNFGTDTQYF
TGCAGTTTTTCAGCGGGAAATTTTGGGACAGATACGCAGTATTTT
>TRBJ1-1|TRBV5-1|.|many
CASSLGSGAGRTEAFF
TGCGCCAGCAGCTTGGGTTCAGGGGCAGGCAGGACTGAAGCTTTCTTT
>TRBJ2-1|TRBV29-1|.|many
CSVVLVFSYNEQFF
TGCAGCGTTGTCTTAGTATTCTCCTACAATGAGCAGTTCTTC
>TRBJ1-2|TRBV6-1|.|.
CATLSLMSYGYTF
TGTGCCACCCTAAGTCTGATGTCATATGGCTACACCTTC
>TRBJ1-5|TRBV24-1|TRBD1|.
CATSEGPGQGWFGNQPQHF
TGTGCCACCAGTGAAGGACCGGGACAGGGGTGGTTTGGCAATCAGCCCCAGCATTTT
>TRBJ2-7|TRBV7-8|TRBD2|many
CASSLGTRASGRNEQYF
TGTGCCAGCAGCTTAGGGACTCGGGCTAGCGGGAGAAACGAGCAGTACTTC
>TRBJ2-7|TRBV20-1|TRBD1|many
CSARGPGTGAYEQYF
TGCAGTGCTAGGGGGCCCGGGACAGGGGCCTACGAGCAGTACTTC
>TRBJ2-2|TRBV24-1|TRBD1|many
CATSDLTTGATNTGELFF
TGTGCCACCAGTGATTTGACGACAGGGGCTACGAACACCGGGGAGCTGTTTTTT
>TRBJ2-5|TRBV5-1|.|few
CASSLAGSRQETQYF
TGCGCCAGCAGCTTGGCCGGTAGCAGACAAGAGACCCAGTACTTC
>TRBJ2-7|TRBV28|TRBD2|many
CASSPLSGLAETYEQYF
TGTGCCAGCAGTCCACTATCCGGACTAGCGGAGACCTACGAGCAGTACTTC
>TRBJ2-1|TRBV19|.|.
CASTLGGTSYNEQFF
TGTGCCAGTACCCTCGGGGGAACCTCCTACAATGAGCAGTTCTTC
>TRBJ1-2|TRBV5-1|.|few
CASSLSPDYGHTF
TGCGCCAGCAGCTTGTCCCCCGACTATGGCCACACCTTC
>TRBJ2-5|TRBV5-1|.|many
CASSKGLETQYF
TGCGCCAGCAGCAAAGGGCTAGAGACCCAGTACTTC
>TRBJ2-7|TRBV18|TRBD2|many
CASSPPVGLAGVLAEQYF
TGTGCCAGCTCACCACCGGTGGGTCTAGCGGGAGTTCTGGCCGAGCAGTACTTC
>TRBJ2-7|TRBV5-1|.|many
CASSTYADYEQYF
TGTGCCAGCAGCACTTACGCTGACTACGAGCAGTACTTC
>TRBJ2-5|TRBV24-1|.|few
CATSDSRTAGETQYF
TGTGCCACCAGTGATTCCCGGACAGCCGGGGAGACCCAGTACTTC
>TRBJ1-1|TRBV7-8|.|.
CASSLMGTEAFF
TGTGCCAGCAGCCTGATGGGCACTGAAGCTTTCTTT
>TRBJ2-2|TRBV11-2|TRBD2|.
CASISSLAGWTNTGELFF
TGTGCCAGCATTTCCAGCCTAGCGGGCTGGACGAACACCGGGGAGCTGTTTTTT
>TRBJ2-1|TRBV27|.|.
CASRLGPGNNEQFF
TGTGCCAGCAGATTGGGGCCAGGGAACAATGAGCAGTTCTTC
>TRBJ2-5|TRBV7-2|TRBD2|many
CASSRRTSGRETQYF
TGTGCCAGCAGCCGCCGGACTAGCGGGAGAGAGACCCAGTACTTC
>TRBJ2-7|TRBV27|.|.
CASSASNSYEQYF
TGTGCCAGCAGTGCCTCGAACTCCTACGAGCAGTACTTC
>TRBJ2-1|TRBV20-1|.|many
CSARKQYSNEQFF
TGCAGTGCTAGAAAGCAGTATAGCAATGAGCAGTTCTTC
>TRBJ2-1|TRBV3-1|TRBD2|many
CASSQVGGPSGSPEQFF
TGTGCCAGCAGCCAAGTGGGTGGGCCTAGCGGGAGTCCTGAGCAGTTCTTC
>TRBJ2-7|TRBV20-1|.|many
CSARAPAGEQYF
TGCAGTGCTAGAGCCCCGGCGGGAGAGCAGTACTTC
>TRBJ2-2|TRBV12-3/TRBV12-4|TRBD1|many
CASSTGVTGELFF
TGTGCCAGCAGCACAGGGGTCACCGGGGAGCTGTTTTTT